Below, one T cell receptor (beta chain) is given with its context. Its antigen is still unknown. This sample was taken from a study of cytomegalovirus exposure and HLA in healthy donors. Whole-study results and caveats: Later analysis found that TCR beta chains associated with HLA were more clonally expanded than other, equally common chains.

At collection, donors were nominally healthy, but unrecorded immune exposures were probable. V dropped 2 bases and J dropped 5; count of bases not matched to a gene: 9. Germline CDR1 reads LGHNA; CDR2 reads YSLEER. This CDR3 has 16 residues. PCR employed 60 Vbeta and 13 Jbeta primers. The protocol was immunoSEQ multiplex PCR, while the TCRdb copy is restricted to in-frame clones and leaves out a portion. The table lists 99,000 or so clones, roughly 80% of them singletons. The specimen was PBMCs. The TCR comes from a man aged 55 to 70 in good health and CMV-seropositive. The V gene is TRBV4-3, the J gene TRBJ2-5; 9 bases fit TRBD1. The CDR3 reads CASSQSTGGQSETQYF. The CDR3 DNA sequence: TGCGCCAGCAGCCAATCGACAGGGGGTCAGTCGGAGACCCAGTACTTC.